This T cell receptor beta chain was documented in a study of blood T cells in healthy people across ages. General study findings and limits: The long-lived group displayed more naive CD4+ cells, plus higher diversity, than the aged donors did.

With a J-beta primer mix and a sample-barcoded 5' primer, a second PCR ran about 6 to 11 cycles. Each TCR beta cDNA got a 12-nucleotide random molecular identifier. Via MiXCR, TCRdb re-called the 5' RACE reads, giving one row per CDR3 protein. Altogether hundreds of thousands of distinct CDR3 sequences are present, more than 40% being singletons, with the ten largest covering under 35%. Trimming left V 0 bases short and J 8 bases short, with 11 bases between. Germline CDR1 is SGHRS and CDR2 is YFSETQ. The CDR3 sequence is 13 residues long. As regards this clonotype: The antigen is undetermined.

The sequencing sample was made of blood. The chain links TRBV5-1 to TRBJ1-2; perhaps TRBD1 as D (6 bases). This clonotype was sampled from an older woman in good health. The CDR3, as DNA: TGCGCCAGCAGCTTGGTTCCGGGGGCGGGCTACACCTTC. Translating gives CASSLVPGAGYTF.